This T cell receptor beta chain was sequenced for a study of brain metastases from non-small cell lung cancer. The length of the CDR3 is 13 residues. Looked up from germline, CDR1 is SGHRS and CDR2 is YFSETQ. Trimming pared 3 bases from V and 2 bases from J, leaving 9 bases between. This clone occurred a few times. The same CDR3 also results from other DNA sequences found in this sample. Sequencing was performed with immunoSEQ multiplex PCR; in TCRdb, only in-frame clones are kept and a portion is missing. Of around 1,600 clones in the sample, roughly 77% were seen once. Sequences were obtained from tumor-adjacent normal tissue. This clonotype was obtained from a donor over 35 with non-small cell lung cancer. This chain connects TRBV5-1 to TRBJ2-7; D is undetermined. The CDR3 bases are TGCGCCAGCAGCTATGCGAAGACCTACGAGCAGTACTTC. It codes for CASSYAKTYEQYF. The full variable domain, rest sourced from reference TRBV5-1 and TRBJ2-7, is KAGVTQTPRYLIKTRGQQVTLSCSPISGHRSVSWYQQTPGQGLQFLFEYFSETQRNKGNFPGRFSGRQFSNSRSEMNVSTLELGDSALYLCASSYAKTYEQYFGPGTRLTVT.